The 30 T cell receptor beta chains reported below all come from one sample, sequenced in a study of human T cells and chemical hapten exposure. In TCRdb, the RACE reads were re-called with MiXCR into one record per CDR3 protein. The sample has some 380,000 distinct CDR3 sequences, 4% to 5.5% seen once. The sample's time point: patch test 1, 2 weeks after DPC sensitization. Treatment denoted: therapeutic diphenylcyclopropenone sensitization with weekly scalp DPC. The source material was whole blood, sampled in connection with sensitization to the hapten diphenylcyclopropenone (DPC). These receptors were taken from a woman aged 45 to 65 with alopecia areata. Some clones in this sample may be carry-over from other donors' samples.

This clonotype was picked up many times. The gene calls are TRBV7-2 and TRBJ2-5; 7 positions match TRBD1. Germline CDR1 is SGHTA and CDR2 is FQGNSA. The CDR3 runs to 14 residues. Germline trimming cut 4 bases from V and 2 bases from J; bases unmatched to any gene: 4. CDR3 region: CASSSWTGQETQYF. The CDR3 DNA follows: TGTGCCAGCAGCTCATGGACAGGTCAAGAGACCCAGTACTTC.

This clonotype has a count of ten or more. The rearrangement uses TRBV19 and TRBJ1-5, with 12 bases matching TRBD1. Losses at the gene ends were 7 bases for V and 4 bases for J; bases not matched to a gene: 14. The CDR3 extends over 18 amino acids. From germline, CDR1 is LNHDA and CDR2 SQIVND (reference sequence). The CDR3 sequence is CASTLTGTGGAGNQPQHF. In DNA, the CDR3 is TGTGCCAGTACCCTAACCGGGACAGGGGGCGCGGGAAATCAGCCCCAGCATTTT.

This chain links TRBV5-6 with TRBJ2-3; perhaps TRBD1 as D (7 bases). Deletions cut 0 bases from V and 4 bases from J, with 15 bases between. The germline V gene has CDR1 SGHDT and CDR2 YYEEEE. CDR3 length: 16 residues. The CDR3 protein is CASSLASQGGADTQYF. The DNA for the CDR3 is TGTGCCAGCAGCTTGGCTTCGCAGGGGGGCGCAGATACGCAGTATTTT.

This clonotype was seen repeatedly, ten times or more. The chain couples TRBV4-2 to TRBJ2-7; 9 bases are shared with TRBD2. V lost 0 bases and J lost 5; bases outside the gene matches: 2. CDR3 size: 14 residues. The germline V gene encodes CDR1 LGHNA and CDR2 YNFKEQ. The CDR3 sequence is CASSQDRLADEQYF. The CDR3 DNA reads as TGTGCCAGCAGCCAAGATCGACTAGCGGACGAGCAGTACTTC.

V usage is TRBV5-4 and J usage is TRBJ1-1, with 7 bases identical to TRBD1. The V and J ends lost 4 bases and 4 bases, in that order; junction bases with no gene match: 7. The CDR3 runs to 14 residues. From germline, CDR1 is SGHNT and CDR2 YYREEE (reference sequence). The CDR3 sequence is CASSHQQGRTEAFF. The CDR3 DNA reads TGTGCCAGCAGCCATCAACAGGGGCGCACTGAAGCTTTCTTT.

At least ten counts were recorded for this clonotype. The rearrangement links TRBV7-9 to TRBJ2-3; D may be TRBD1 or TRBD2 (5 bases each). The CDR3 is 15 residues long. Trimming pared 1 base from V and 6 bases from J, leaving 14 bases between. Per the germline V gene, CDR1 is SEHNR and CDR2 is FQNEAQ (reference sequence). The CDR3 spells CASSLGDAPGDTQYF. The CDR3 coding sequence is TGTGCCAGCAGCTTAGGGGACGCTCCTGGGGATACGCAGTATTTT.

The table lists this clonotype with many counts. This sequence joins TRBV6-1 and TRBJ1-6; 8 bases map to TRBD1. In germline, CDR1 is MNHNS, CDR2 SASEGT. V shed 6 bases, J shed 5 bases, and the junction held 6 bases outside the gene matches. This CDR3 is 15 amino acids long. The CDR3 reads CASRSPTGDNSPLHF. The CDR3 DNA follows: TGTGCCAGCAGGTCCCCGACAGGGGATAATTCACCCCTCCACTTT.

The chain carries TRBV6-5 and TRBJ2-1, with a possible D match to TRBD1 (5 bases). Trimming cost V 11 bases and J 9 bases, with 20 bases left between them. The CDR3 sequence is 13 residues long. Germline CDR1 MNHEY, CDR2 SVGAGI. CDR3 loop: CACSPRVVGEQFF. The CDR3 nucleotides read TGTGCCTGCTCCCCCAGGGTAGTAGGTGAGCAGTTCTTC.

This clonotype was detected ten times or more. The rearrangement uses TRBV15 and TRBJ2-1, with a possible D match to TRBD2 (5 bases). Germline-derived CDR1 and CDR2 are LNHNV and YYDKDF (reference sequence). CDR3 length: 15 amino acids. Trimming shortened V by 5 bases and J by 0 bases, and 11 bases separated the two germline ends. In nucleotides, the CDR3 is TGTGCCACCAGCTTAGCGCCGAGCTCCTACAATGAGCAGTTCTTC. This translates into CATSLAPSSYNEQFF.

Details on this clonotype: No DNA is shown, since the ends of the CDR3 on it are uncertain; the CDR3 is the one TCRdb lists. V gene TRBV21-1 combines with J gene TRBJ2-1. TRBV21-1 is a listed pseudogene. The CDR3 length is 16 residues, termini included. This chain's CDR3 is CASSKDGLYACDEQFF.

This clonotype was observed a handful of times. The rearrangement joins TRBV10-3 to TRBJ2-3; possibly TRBD1 for D (6 bases). CDR1 and CDR2 (germline): ENHRY, SYGVKD. V gave up 2 bases and J gave up 1 base, with 10 bases separating them. The length of the CDR3 is 15 residues. The CDR3 DNA sequence: TGTGCCATCAGTGAGACGGACAGCCGCACAGATACGCAGTATTTT. Its protein product is CAISETDSRTDTQYF.

Many counts were recorded for this clonotype. V and J are TRBV20-1 and TRBJ1-3, with 7 bases aligning to TRBD1. Germline CDR1 DFQATT, CDR2 SNEGSKA (reference sequence). The CDR3 extends over 14 amino acids. After removal of 8 bases from V and 4 bases from J, the junction contained 11 bases not matched to a gene. CDR3 protein: CSSYDRARGNTIYF. CDR3 in DNA: TGCAGTTCCTACGACAGGGCGAGAGGAAACACCATATATTTT.

At least ten counts were recorded for this clonotype. The V and J genes are TRBV29-1 and TRBJ2-1; D may be TRBD1 (5 bases). The CDR3 has 11 residues. V dropped 7 bases and J dropped 5 bases, with 9 bases sitting between them. CDR1 SQVTM and CDR2 ANQGSEA come from the germline V gene. The CDR3 protein is CSGQGNNEQFF. CDR3 nucleotides: TGCAGCGGTCAGGGAAACAATGAGCAGTTCTTC.

This clonotype was counted many times. The gene calls are TRBV7-2 and TRBJ1-2; D possibly corresponds to TRBD1 (5 bases). Germline V gene lookup returns CDR1 SGHTA and CDR2 FQGNSA. The CDR3 is 14 residues long. Trimming cost V 5 bases and J 3 bases, with 13 bases left between them. CDR3 residues: CASSPKTVYYGYTF. DNA for the CDR3: TGTGCCAGCAGCCCTAAGACAGTCTACTATGGCTACACCTTC.

This clonotype came up many times. The DNA of the CDR3 is TGTGCCAGCAGTTTAGGGACTGCCTATAGCAATCAGCCCCAGCATTTT. Translating gives CASSLGTAYSNQPQHF. The chain is built from TRBV12-3 or TRBV12-4 and TRBJ1-5; D is ambiguous. The CDR3 extends over 16 amino acids. V was shortened by 1 base and J by 0 bases, with 10 bases between the two germline ends.

This clonotype was seen ten or more times. The chain uses TRBV6-2 or TRBV6-3 and TRBJ2-7, with D possibly being TRBD2 (6 bases). Looked up from germline, CDR1 is MNHEY and CDR2 is SVGEGT. V lost 1 base and J lost 6, with 16 bases in between. This CDR3 region has 15 residues. For the CDR3, the DNA is TGTGCCAGCAGTTACTACGGGAGACCCCCCTCCGAGCAGTACTTC. Amino acid sequence: CASSYYGRPPSEQYF.

The sample holds a few counts of this clonotype. The rearrangement uses TRBV7-8 and TRBJ1-4; D uncertain. The CDR3 spans 13 residues. Germline CDR1 SGHVS, CDR2 FQNEAQ. Trimming removed 4 bases at V and 8 bases at J, with 11 bases between. The CDR3 DNA is TGTGCCAGCAGCTCCCGTACTCCGGAAAAACTGTTTTTT. Translated, it gives CASSSRTPEKLFF.

The V and J genes are TRBV20-1 and TRBJ2-7; D is uncertain. The V gene lost 0 bases and the J gene lost 0 bases, with 12 bases spanning the gap. CDR1 and CDR2 from the germline V gene are DFQATT and SNEGSKA (reference sequence). The CDR3 is 15 amino acids. The CDR3, as DNA: TGCAGTGCTAGAGACAAACCGAGCCTCTCCTACGAGCAGTACTTC. This encodes CSARDKPSLSYEQYF.

In this sample, this clonotype turned up many times. The chain recombines TRBV20-1 with TRBJ2-1, with 8 bases matching TRBD2. The CDR3 extends over 13 amino acids. V lost 8 bases and J lost 6; bases outside the gene matches: 9. Per germline, CDR1 DFQATT and CDR2 SNEGSKA (reference sequence). In DNA, the CDR3 is TGCAGTACCGGGAACGGGGGGGCCAATGAGCAGTTCTTC. This gives the protein CSTGNGGANEQFF.

This clonotype came up many times. V gene TRBV27 combines with J gene TRBJ2-1; D is ambiguous. Trimming left V 2 bases short and J 4 bases short, with 6 bases between. CDR1 is MNHEY, CDR2 SMNVEV, per germline (reference sequence). The CDR3 contains 13 residues. The CDR3 reads CASSLGQYNEQFF. The CDR3 DNA is TGTGCCAGCAGTTTAGGGCAGTACAATGAGCAGTTCTTC.

This chain joins TRBV27 and TRBJ2-7; D unresolved. V was cut by 7 bases and J by 0 bases, with 13 bases left in between. The CDR3 runs 14 residues. Germline V lookup: CDR1 MNHEY, CDR2 SMNVEV (reference sequence). CDR3 nucleotide sequence: TGTGCCAGCAAACCCGTGGCGAGCTCCTACGAGCAGTACTTC. This gives the protein CASKPVASSYEQYF.

As to this clonotype: A much bigger clone sits one base away, suggesting this may be a read error. The chain links TRBV3-1 to TRBJ1-5; D gene unclear. CDR1 is LGHDT and CDR2 is YNNKEL in the germline V gene (reference sequence). Trimming cost V 4 bases and J 11 bases, with 15 bases left between them. CDR3 length equals 13 residues. CDR3 in amino acids: CASSLSVEQSQHF. The DNA for the CDR3 is TGTGCCAGCAGCCTCTCGGTGGAACAGTCCCAGCATTTT.

The J gene is TRBJ2-7, the V gene TRBV9; D unresolved. The CDR3 is made up of 15 amino acids. V lost 0 bases and J 2 bases, leaving 12 bases between the germline ends. Germline assignment: CDR1 SGDLS and CDR2 YYNGEE. In nucleotides, the CDR3 is TGTGCCAGCAGCGTAGAAGGGTCCCCCACCTACGAGCAGTACTTC. As protein: CASSVEGSPTYEQYF.

There are many counts of this clonotype. The chain uses TRBV9 and TRBJ2-1; 9 positions agree with TRBD2. The CDR3 has 15 residues. Per the germline V gene, CDR1 is SGDLS and CDR2 is YYNGEE. V shed 3 bases, J shed 4 bases, and the junction held 5 bases outside the gene matches. The CDR3, as DNA: TGTGCCAGCAGCGCCGGGAGCGGGGGGTACAATGAGCAGTTCTTC. It translates to CASSAGSGGYNEQFF.

This clonotype was observed a handful of times. The chain combines TRBV7-8 with TRBJ2-3; D uncertain. V dropped 0 bases and J dropped 4 bases, with 11 bases sitting between them. The CDR3 has 15 residues. Germline CDR1 reads SGHVS; CDR2 reads FQNEAQ. The CDR3 DNA reads TGTGCCAGCAGCTTAGCGCTTATCCCTTCAGATACGCAGTATTTT. Protein product: CASSLALIPSDTQYF.

This clonotype was detected ten times or more. This chain joins TRBV11-2 and TRBJ1-1; D perhaps matches TRBD1 (6 bases). The CDR3 runs 15 residues. The V end was cut by 0 bases, the J end by 4 bases, with 12 bases between. Germline CDR1 reads SGHAT; CDR2 reads FQNNGV. The CDR3, as DNA: TGTGCCAGCAGCTTAGAACAGGGACCGGGCACTGAAGCTTTCTTT. It translates to CASSLEQGPGTEAFF.

This clonotype appeared many times. The chain recombines TRBV9 with TRBJ1-1; 9 bases fit TRBD1. With V trimmed by 0 bases and J by 8 bases, 2 bases remained unmatched. The CDR3 length is 13 residues. The germline gives CDR1 SGDLS, CDR2 YYNGEE. The CDR3 is CASSVAGQGEAFF. The CDR3, as DNA: TGTGCCAGCAGCGTAGCCGGACAGGGGGAAGCTTTCTTT.

This clonotype has a count of ten or more. The rearrangement links TRBV7-2 to TRBJ2-3, with 8 bases identical to TRBD1. The CDR3 contains 16 residues. CDR1 is SGHTA, CDR2 FQGNSA, per germline. V lost 0 bases and J lost 4; bases outside the gene matches: 6. The CDR3 spells CASSLAAGGAADTQYF. DNA of the CDR3: TGTGCCAGCAGCTTAGCGGCAGGGGGCGCGGCAGATACGCAGTATTTT.

This clonotype has at least ten counts. The CDR3 coding sequence is TGTGCCAGTCGCCCCGGGACACCGCTAGAGACCCAGTACTTC. Translation gives CASRPGTPLETQYF. The chain uses TRBV28 and TRBJ2-5; D is possibly TRBD1 (6 bases). Germline V gene lookup returns CDR1 MDHEN and CDR2 SYDVKM. Trimming removed 9 bases at V and 4 bases at J, with 18 bases between. CDR3 length: 14 amino acids.

A few counts support this clonotype. The chain joins TRBV27 to TRBJ1-6, with D uncertain. Looked up from germline, CDR1 is MNHEY and CDR2 is SMNVEV (reference sequence). The CDR3 loop spans 14 amino acids. Trimming took off 4 bases at V and 6 bases at J, with 10 bases between the two ends. The CDR3 region has the DNA TGTGCCAGCAGTTGGGTGGGCGGTAATTCACCCCTCCACTTT. Translation gives CASSWVGGNSPLHF.